Presented here are 8 T cell receptor beta chains from one specimen sequenced in a study of T-cell reconstitution after alpha-beta-depleted transplantation in children. Unique molecular identifiers were used to barcode this TCRbeta library. One entry per CDR3 protein results from TCRdb running MiXCR on the PCR reads. Among about a million distinct CDR3 sequences listed, under 30% were seen once. The material sequenced was PBMCs, mostly from graft donor cells, taken 360 days after TCRalphabeta/CD19-depleted stem cell transplant. These receptors were collected from a boy in the first two years of life who had a stem cell transplant for SCID, so the T cells may come from the graft donor.

This clonotype was observed a few times. The J gene is TRBJ2-7, the V gene TRBV27, with D possibly being TRBD2 (5 bases). V lost 0 bases, J lost 1 base, and 10 bases lay in between. The CDR3 covers 15 residues. Germline CDR1 MNHEY, CDR2 SMNVEV (reference sequence). The CDR3 loop is CASSLSLAASYEQYF. In DNA, the CDR3 is TGTGCCAGCAGTTTATCCCTAGCAGCTTCCTACGAGCAGTACTTC.

This clonotype occurred many times. The chain combines TRBV20-1 with TRBJ2-3; no definite D call. Trimming pared 7 bases from V and 3 bases from J, leaving 5 bases between. CDR3 length equals 10 residues. Germline V CDR1 and CDR2: DFQATT, SNEGSKA (reference sequence). CDR3: CSGGTDTQYF. DNA for the CDR3: TGCAGTGGGGGTACAGATACGCAGTATTTT.

This clonotype showed up just a few times. The rearrangement uses TRBV29-1 and TRBJ2-6, with unresolved D. Germline assignment: CDR1 SQVTM and CDR2 ANQGSEA. The CDR3 is 13 amino acids. Between the trimmed V and J ends, which lost 5 bases and 4 bases, there was a span of 9 bases. CDR3 residues: CSVLKSGANVLTF. CDR3 DNA sequence: TGCAGCGTTCTAAAATCCGGGGCCAACGTCCTGACTTTC.

CDR3 region: CASSAGHLGPTYEQYF. In nucleotides, the CDR3 is TGTGCCAGCAGCGCAGGACACCTCGGGCCGACCTACGAGCAGTACTTC. The chain has TRBV9 and TRBJ2-7, with D possibly matching TRBD1 (5 bases). V was clipped by 3 bases and J by 2 bases, with 18 bases between them. CDR1 and CDR2 (germline): SGDLS, YYNGEE. The CDR3 length is 16 residues.

V usage is TRBV5-1 and J usage is TRBJ2-5, with 8 nucleotides matching TRBD1. Germline V gene data show CDR1 as SGHRS and CDR2 as YFSETQ. The CDR3 loop spans 16 amino acids. Trimming took 0 bases from V and 1 from J; bases not matched to a gene: 5. The chain's CDR3 is CASSLVQGVFQETQYF. The CDR3 DNA follows: TGCGCCAGCAGCTTGGTACAGGGGGTTTTCCAAGAGACCCAGTACTTC.

This clonotype was seen only a few times. This chain uses TRBV20-1 with TRBJ1-5; 7 nucleotides match TRBD1. Trimming cost V 5 bases and J 6 bases; bases outside gene matches: 4. The CDR3 is 12 residues long. Germline V lookup: CDR1 DFQATT, CDR2 SNEGSKA (reference sequence). The CDR3 DNA reads TGCAGTGCTGTGACAGGGAGTCAGCCCCAGCATTTT. Its protein product is CSAVTGSQPQHF.

This clonotype was observed many times. J is TRBJ2-3 and V is TRBV20-1; no clear D. CDR3 length: 15 amino acids. Germline CDR1 reads DFQATT; CDR2 reads SNEGSKA (reference sequence). V lost 2 bases to trimming and J lost 0 bases, with 12 bases between them. CDR3 bases: TGCAGTGCTAGACGCAGACCCTCTAGCACAGATACGCAGTATTTT. Amino acids: CSARRRPSSTDTQYF.

This chain links TRBV7-2 with TRBJ1-1; possibly TRBD1 for D (5 bases). CDR3 length: 16 amino acids. Germline CDR1 SGHTA, CDR2 FQGNSA. The CDR3 region is CPYDRGGVYSNTEAFF. Here the CDR3 DNA reads TGTCCGTATGATAGGGGAGGGGTGTATTCGAACACTGAAGCTTTCTTT.